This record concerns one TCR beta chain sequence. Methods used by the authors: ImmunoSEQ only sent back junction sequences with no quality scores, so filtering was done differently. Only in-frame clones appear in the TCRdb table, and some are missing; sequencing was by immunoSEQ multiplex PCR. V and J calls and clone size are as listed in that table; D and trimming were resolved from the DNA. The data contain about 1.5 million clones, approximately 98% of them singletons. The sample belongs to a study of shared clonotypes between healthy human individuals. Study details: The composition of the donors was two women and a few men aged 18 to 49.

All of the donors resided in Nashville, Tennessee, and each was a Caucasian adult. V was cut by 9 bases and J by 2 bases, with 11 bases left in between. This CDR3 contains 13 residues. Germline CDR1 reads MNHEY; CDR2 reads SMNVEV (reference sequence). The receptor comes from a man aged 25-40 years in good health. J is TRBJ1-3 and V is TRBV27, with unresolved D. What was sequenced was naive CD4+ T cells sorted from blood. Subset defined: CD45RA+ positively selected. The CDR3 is CASSEAAGNTIYF. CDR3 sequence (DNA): TGTGCCAGTTCTGAGGCTGCTGGAAACACCATATATTTT.